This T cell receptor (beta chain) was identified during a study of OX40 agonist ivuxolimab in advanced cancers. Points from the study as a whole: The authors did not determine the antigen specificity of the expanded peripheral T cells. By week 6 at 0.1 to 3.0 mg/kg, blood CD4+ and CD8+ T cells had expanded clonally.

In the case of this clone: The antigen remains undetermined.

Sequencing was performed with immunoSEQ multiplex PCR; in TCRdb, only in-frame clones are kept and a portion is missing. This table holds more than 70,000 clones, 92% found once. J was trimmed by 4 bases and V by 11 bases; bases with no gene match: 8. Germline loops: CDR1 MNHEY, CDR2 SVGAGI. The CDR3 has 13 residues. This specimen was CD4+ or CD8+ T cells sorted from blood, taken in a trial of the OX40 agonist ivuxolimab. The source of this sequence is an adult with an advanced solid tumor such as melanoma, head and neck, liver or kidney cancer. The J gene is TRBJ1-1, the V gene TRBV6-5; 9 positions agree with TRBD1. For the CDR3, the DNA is TGTGCCTGCAAGACAGGGGGACGCACTGAAGCTTTCTTT. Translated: CACKTGGRTEAFF.